The 32 T cell receptor beta chains in this list originate from one sample, sequenced in a study of blood T cell repertoires in COVID-19 (dated by TCRdb to the early 2020s). The library relied on the immunoSEQ multiplex PCR assay. The table was pulled from immuneACCESS by TCRdb, which kept in-frame rearrangements only. Such tables lose some clones; where checked, under half of the loss comes from unresolved V genes, and the rest has no known cause. For this sample there are some 86,000 clones; approximately 90% appear just once. Approximately 2.3% of the sample is taken by the ten largest. The sequenced material came from peripheral blood. The receptor set was obtained from a human donor with active COVID-19. The donor label of this sample is uncertain.

The V call is TRBV7-2, the J call TRBJ1-4; possible D gene TRBD1, 6 bases. Germline lookup yields CDR1 SGHTA and CDR2 FQGNSA. The CDR3 spans 15 residues. Trimming removed 2 bases from V and 8 bases from J, with 15 bases in between. Here the CDR3 reads CASSLFRGGREKLFF. In nucleotides, the CDR3 is TGTGCCAGCAGCTTATTTAGGGGGGGACGGGAAAAACTGTTTTTT.

The chain is built from TRBV28 and TRBJ2-3, with 12 bases aligning to TRBD2. V shed 4 bases and J 4 bases; nucleotides not matched to a gene: 12. The CDR3 consists of 18 residues. Germline lookup yields CDR1 MDHEN and CDR2 SYDVKM. CDR3 residues: CASSSLGLAGGEADTQYF. As DNA, the CDR3 is TGTGCCAGCAGTTCACTGGGCCTAGCGGGGGGGGAAGCAGATACGCAGTATTTT.

The rearrangement links TRBV6-5 to TRBJ1-2, with TRBD1 matching over 7 bases. V was clipped by 6 bases and J by 6 bases; unmatched bases: 4. CDR1 and CDR2 (germline): MNHEY, SVGAGI. The CDR3 contains 12 residues. CDR3 amino acids: CASRRTGDGYTF. The CDR3 region has the DNA TGTGCCAGCAGAAGAACAGGGGATGGCTACACCTTC.

The V and J genes are TRBV16 and TRBJ1-4; D is uncertain. CDR3 length equals 17 residues. Germline CDR1 and CDR2: KGHSY and FQNENV. With 4 bases removed from V and 0 bases from J, the gap between germline ends came to 15 bases. DNA for the CDR3: TGTGCCAGCAGCCTATCCCAGTCTCTTTCAACTAATGAAAAACTGTTTTTT. Its protein product is CASSLSQSLSTNEKLFF.

J is TRBJ2-2 and V is TRBV6-5, with D perhaps matching TRBD1 (6 bases). CDR1 MNHEY and CDR2 SVGAGI come from the germline V gene. V dropped 8 bases and J dropped 6 bases, with 10 bases sitting between them. The CDR3 length is 12 residues. The CDR3 DNA reads as TGTGCCAGCCGACAGGCGGCCGGGGAGCTGTTTTTT. It specifies CASRQAAGELFF.

The J gene is TRBJ2-1, the V gene TRBV6-6; 10 nucleotides agree with TRBD2. CDR3 length: 14 residues. V was pared by 8 bases and J by 3 bases, with 4 bases of the junction left unmatched. Germline CDR1 MNHNY, CDR2 SVGAGI (reference sequence). CDR3 DNA: TGTGCCAGCCGTGAGCGGGGGGGCTACAATGAGCAGTTCTTC. Translation gives CASRERGGYNEQFF.

Note on this clone: A read error may produce the germline difference seen at one junction end. J is TRBJ1-6 and V is TRBV2, with 9 positions matching TRBD1. CDR1 is SNHLY and CDR2 is FYNNEI in the germline V gene. The CDR3 has 12 amino acids. The CDR3 coding sequence is TGTGCCTGCAGACAGGGGGATTCACCCCTCCACTTT. Residues: CACRQGDSPLHF. The full variable domain, in which reference TRBV2 and TRBJ1-6 provide the parts outside the CDR3, is EPEVTQTPSHQVTQMGQEVILRCVPISNHLYFYWYRQILGQKVEFLVSFYNNEISEKSEIFDDQFSVERPDGSNFTLKIRSTKLEDSAMYFCACRQGDSPLHFGNGTRLTVT.

In its sample, this clone was seen once. The chain couples TRBV5-1 to TRBJ2-2, with 9 bases fitting TRBD1. Germline V CDR1 and CDR2: SGHRS, YFSETQ. CDR3 size: 14 residues. V shed 4 bases, J shed 8 bases, and the junction held 6 bases outside the gene matches. CDR3 bases: TGCGCCAGCAGCGTTACACAGGGGGCTGGGGAGCTGTTTTTT. Residues: CASSVTQGAGELFF.

The chain uses TRBV19 and TRBJ1-3; 9 nucleotides agree with TRBD1. The junction had 13 bases not matched to a gene; V was cut back by 7 bases and J by 0 bases. This CDR3 has 18 amino acids. Germline CDR1 LNHDA, CDR2 SQIVND (reference sequence). The CDR3 bases are TGTGCCAGTAAATCAGGTCGGGACAGGGACTACTCTGGAAACACCATATATTTT. Translation gives CASKSGRDRDYSGNTIYF.

The V and J genes are TRBV3-1 (or the pseudogene TRBV3-2) and TRBJ1-6; no firm D call. V lost 1 base and J lost 7, with 11 bases in between. CDR3 length equals 15 residues. Looked up from germline, CDR1 is LGHDT and CDR2 is YNNKEL (reference sequence). The CDR3: CASSQGSGPNSPLHF. CDR3 nucleotide sequence: TGTGCCAGCAGCCAAGGTAGCGGTCCCAATTCACCCCTCCACTTT.

The genes are TRBV5-4 and TRBJ1-2; D gene uncertain. The germline V gene has CDR1 SGHNT and CDR2 YYREEE (reference sequence). Trimming cost V 0 bases and J 8 bases, with 11 bases left between them. CDR3 length equals 13 residues. CDR3 sequence reads: CASSLVVGLGYTF. CDR3 bases: TGTGCCAGCAGCTTGGTTGTTGGGCTGGGCTACACCTTC.

This clone was counted a single time. The V gene is TRBV9, the J gene TRBJ1-3; no definite D call. This CDR3 has 15 amino acids. CDR1 and CDR2 from the germline V gene are SGDLS and YYNGEE. Trimming took 4 bases from V and 3 from J, leaving 14 bases between them. The DNA of the CDR3 is TGTGCCAGCAGCCCGATCCGCTCCGGTGGAAACACCATATATTTT. Protein: CASSPIRSGGNTIYF. The full variable domain, with the rest looked up from reference TRBV9 and TRBJ1-3, is DSGVTQTPKHLITATGQRVTLRCSPRSGDLSVYWYQQSLDQGLQFLIQYYNGEERAKGNILERFSAQQFPDLHSELNLSSLELGDSALYFCASSPIRSGGNTIYFGEGSWLTVV.

The gene calls are TRBV28 and TRBJ1-2; D is unclear. The CDR3 totals 13 residues. Germline V CDR1 and CDR2: MDHEN, SYDVKM. The germline V and J ends were trimmed by 2 bases and 8 bases, with 12 bases remaining between them. The CDR3 DNA sequence: TGTGCCAGCAGTTTACAAGCGACGGGAGGCTACACCTTC. Protein: CASSLQATGGYTF.

J is TRBJ2-5 and V is TRBV4-2, with a tentative D call TRBD1 (6 bases). V was shortened by 1 base and J by 3 bases, with 12 bases between the two germline ends. CDR1 and CDR2 from the germline V gene are LGHNA and YNFKEQ. The CDR3 length is 15 residues. The CDR3 reads CASSQGPYREETQYF. The CDR3 nucleotides read TGTGCCAGCAGCCAAGGTCCATACAGGGAAGAGACCCAGTACTTC.

The chain combines TRBV2 with TRBJ2-3, with 7 bases identical to TRBD2. The V gene end was trimmed by 4 bases and the J gene end by 2 bases; junction bases not matched to a gene: 9. The CDR3 runs to 16 residues. Per the germline V gene, CDR1 is SNHLY and CDR2 is FYNNEI. CDR3 in amino acids: CASSVASGTPTDTQYF. CDR3 bases: TGTGCCAGCAGTGTTGCAAGCGGGACTCCCACAGATACGCAGTATTTT. Drawing the rest from reference TRBV2 and TRBJ2-3, the complete variable domain is EPEVTQTPSHQVTQMGQEVILRCVPISNHLYFYWYRQILGQKVEFLVSFYNNEISEKSEIFDDQFSVERPDGSNFTLKIRSTKLEDSAMYFCASSVASGTPTDTQYFGPGTRLTVL.

The table lists this clone with a count of one. V and J are TRBV28 and TRBJ2-1, with a tentative D call TRBD2 (5 bases). The CDR3 extends over 14 amino acids. The germline V and J ends were trimmed by 4 bases and 5 bases, with 12 bases remaining between them. Germline CDR1 reads MDHEN; CDR2 reads SYDVKM. The CDR3 DNA reads as TGTGCCAGCAGTTCCCTGGCCGGGGACAATGAGCAGTTCTTC. This gives the protein CASSSLAGDNEQFF.

This chain uses TRBV28 with TRBJ1-6, with 11 bases fitting TRBD1. CDR1 is MDHEN and CDR2 is SYDVKM in the germline V gene. The V segment lost 6 bases and the J segment 3 bases; nucleotides outside the gene matches: 7. CDR3 length: 17 amino acids. The CDR3 loop reads CASSSGTGGFYNSPLHF. DNA for the CDR3: TGTGCCAGCAGCTCCGGGACAGGGGGTTTCTATAATTCACCCCTCCACTTT.

By share, this clone ranks as medium-sized. As DNA, the CDR3 is TGCGCCAGCAGCCGATCACAGGGGAGCCCTGAAGCTTTCTTT. This translates into CASSRSQGSPEAFF. The gene calls are TRBV5-1 and TRBJ1-1; 7 nucleotides match TRBD1. Germline trimming cut 4 bases from V and 6 bases from J; bases unmatched to any gene: 9. Germline assignment: CDR1 SGHRS and CDR2 YFSETQ. The CDR3 totals 14 residues. Together with reference TRBV5-1 and TRBJ1-1, the CDR3 gives the full variable domain: KAGVTQTPRYLIKTRGQQVTLSCSPISGHRSVSWYQQTPGQGLQFLFEYFSETQRNKGNFPGRFSGRQFSNSRSEMNVSTLELGDSALYLCASSRSQGSPEAFFGQGTRLTVV.

This sequence joins TRBV2 and TRBJ1-4, with D uncertain. CDR1 is SNHLY, CDR2 FYNNEI, per germline. The CDR3 is 14 amino acids. Trimming shortened V by 0 bases and J by 8 bases, and 10 bases separated the two germline ends. The DNA of the CDR3 is TGTGCCAGCAGTGAAGCTAGAACAGCCGAAAAACTGTTTTTT. It specifies CASSEARTAEKLFF.

The chain couples TRBV2 to TRBJ1-5; TRBD1 aligns across 7 bases. Trimming removed 3 bases from V and 3 bases from J; junction bases left unmatched: 11. The CDR3 has 17 residues. Germline assignment: CDR1 SNHLY and CDR2 FYNNEI. CDR3 in amino acids: CASSEEKGQLNNQPQHF. CDR3 DNA: TGTGCCAGCAGTGAGGAAAAGGGACAGTTGAACAATCAGCCCCAGCATTTT.

The rearrangement uses TRBV19 and TRBJ2-3; possibly TRBD2 for D (6 bases). CDR3 length: 15 residues. Between the trimmed V and J ends, which lost 4 bases and 6 bases, there was a span of 17 bases. CDR1 is LNHDA and CDR2 is SQIVND in the germline V gene (reference sequence). The CDR3 is CASSKRATNVDTQYF. The CDR3, as DNA: TGTGCCAGTAGTAAGCGGGCGACCAACGTGGATACGCAGTATTTT. Supplemented by reference TRBV19 and TRBJ2-3, the full variable domain reads DGGITQSPKYLFRKEGQNVTLSCEQNLNHDAMYWYRQDPGQGLRLIYYSQIVNDFQKGDIAEGYSVSREKKESFPLTVTSAQKNPTAFYLCASSKRATNVDTQYFGPGTRLTVL.

The CDR3 spells CASSGQGDPQPQHF. The CDR3 region has the DNA TGTGCCAGTAGCGGACAGGGAGACCCCCAGCCCCAGCATTTT. This chain connects TRBV19 to TRBJ1-5; 8 nucleotides match TRBD1. The CDR3 covers 14 residues. From germline, CDR1 is LNHDA and CDR2 SQIVND (reference sequence). V trimming: 6 bases; J trimming: 7 bases; junction bases outside the gene matches: 8.

The J gene is TRBJ2-5, the V gene TRBV12-5, with 8 bases fitting TRBD1. The germline V gene has CDR1 LGHNT and CDR2 FRNRAP. V trimming: 2 bases; J trimming: 2 bases; junction bases outside the gene matches: 1. This CDR3 spans 14 amino acids. DNA for the CDR3: TGTGCTAGTGGTTTGACAGGGGGTCAAGAGACCCAGTACTTC. It specifies CASGLTGGQETQYF.

The CDR3 DNA reads as TGTGCCAGCAGCGTGGGACAGTCTGGGCAGCCCCAGCATTTT. Translated, it gives CASSVGQSGQPQHF. The rearrangement links TRBV9 to TRBJ1-5; TRBD1 matches at 7 bases. Looked up from germline, CDR1 is SGDLS and CDR2 is YYNGEE. V lost 2 bases and J lost 7; bases outside the gene matches: 6. The CDR3 has 14 amino acids.

This chain uses TRBV18 with TRBJ1-2; no clear D. Germline V gene sequence: CDR1 KGHSH, CDR2 LQKENI. Trimming left V 3 bases short and J 2 bases short, with 13 bases between. The CDR3 consists of 15 residues. The CDR3 coding sequence is TGTGCCAGCTCACCGGGTTCTGGAGTGAACTATGGCTACACCTTC. It is translated as CASSPGSGVNYGYTF.

This chain joins TRBV9 and TRBJ2-2; 7 bases align to TRBD1. CDR1 SGDLS and CDR2 YYNGEE come from the germline V gene. J was trimmed by 4 bases and V by 3 bases; bases with no gene match: 3. The CDR3 runs to 14 residues. This chain's CDR3 is CASSAGQATGELFF. The DNA for the CDR3 is TGTGCCAGCAGCGCCGGACAGGCCACCGGGGAGCTGTTTTTT.

The gene calls are TRBV6-1 and TRBJ2-7, with 11 bases aligning to TRBD2. J was trimmed by 1 base and V by 2 bases; bases with no gene match: 7. The CDR3 is 17 residues long. Germline-derived CDR1 and CDR2 are MNHNS and SASEGT. The CDR3 protein is CASSEFGGTSGSYEQYF. The CDR3 DNA follows: TGTGCCAGCAGTGAATTTGGCGGGACTAGCGGTTCCTACGAGCAGTACTTC.

The CDR3, as DNA: TGTGCCATCAGTGAATACTACGAGCAGTACTTC. Its translation: CAISEYYEQYF. The chain has TRBV10-3 and TRBJ2-7; no firm D call. This CDR3 comprises 11 residues. Germline-derived CDR1 and CDR2 are ENHRY and SYGVKD. Trimming took off 3 bases at V and 3 bases at J, with 3 bases between the two ends.

The rearrangement links TRBV5-6 to TRBJ1-6; maybe TRBD1 (5 bases). Germline assignment: CDR1 SGHDT and CDR2 YYEEEE. This CDR3 is 18 amino acids long. Trimming cost V 0 bases and J 4 bases, with 17 bases left between them. CDR3 sequence (DNA): TGTGCCAGCAGCTTGGCCGTGGACACCTTCTTTTATAATTCACCCCTCCACTTT. Encoded protein: CASSLAVDTFFYNSPLHF.

The chain is built from TRBV29-1 and TRBJ1-4; TRBD1 might be the D (6 bases). This CDR3 spans 11 amino acids. Trimming pared 5 bases from V and 8 bases from J, leaving 9 bases between. Germline V gene data show CDR1 as SQVTM and CDR2 as ANQGSEA. CDR3 sequence reads: CSVPQGEKLFF. The CDR3 DNA is TGCAGCGTTCCCCAGGGGGAAAAACTGTTTTTT.

The V gene is TRBV21-1, the J gene TRBJ2-3; the table calls TRBD1, which could not be checked here. TRBV21-1 is a recognized pseudogene. The CDR3 loop spans 17 amino acids. The chain's CDR3 is CASSKGSGQGSLYTQYF. The CDR3 DNA follows: TGTGCCAGCAGCAAAGGATCCGGACAGGGGTCCCTATATACGCAGTATTTT.

V is TRBV27 and J is TRBJ2-2, with TRBD2 matching 10 bases. CDR1 MNHEY and CDR2 SMNVEV come from the germline V gene (reference sequence). Unmatched junction bases numbered 11, after V lost 5 bases and J lost 2 bases. The CDR3 is made up of 18 amino acids. The DNA of the CDR3 is TGTGCCAGCAGTCCCCAGGGAGCGGGGGGGGTCAACACCGGGGAGCTGTTTTTT. Translation: CASSPQGAGGVNTGELFF.